Following are 3 T cell receptor beta chains from one sample sequenced in a study of T cell repertoires in cytomegalovirus infection. Using its own MiXCR run on the reads, TCRdb lists one record per CDR3 protein. The profile shows roughly 920,000 distinct CDR3 sequences, around 32% of them singletons. Which antigens these TCRs recognize remains unknown. The source material was cultured CD8+ T cells from PBMCs, sampled from culture after CMV antigen stimulation. Receptors were obtained from a human donor in good health (CMV status not recorded). Some clones in this sample may be carry-over from other donors' samples.

A single count supports this clonotype. Sequence at one end of the junction differs from germline and may be a read error. The chain couples TRBV5-3 to TRBJ2-7; perhaps TRBD1 as D (5 bases). TRBV5-3 is an open reading frame, and its role is uncertain. The CDR3 runs to 13 residues. CDR3 sequence reads: CASSYEGVYEQYF. The CDR3 nucleotides read TGTGCCAGCAGCTACGAAGGGGTCTACGAGCAGTACTTC.

The rearrangement joins TRBV6-1 to TRBJ2-6; no reliable D call. The CDR3 runs to 16 residues. Germline V gene lookup returns CDR1 MNHNS and CDR2 SASEGT. With 7 bases removed from V and 0 bases from J, the gap between germline ends came to 13 bases. The DNA for the CDR3 is TGTGCCAGCATTATCGACCAGTTCTCTGGGGCCAACGTCCTGACTTTC. Translation gives CASIIDQFSGANVLTF.

This clonotype was observed a handful of times. J is TRBJ2-7 and V is TRBV7-9, with 9 positions matching TRBD1. Germline V gene lookup returns CDR1 SEHNR and CDR2 FQNEAQ (reference sequence). This CDR3 region has 15 residues. With V trimmed by 5 bases and J by 5 bases, 10 bases remained unmatched. Here the CDR3 reads CASSEGRTGDNEQYF. CDR3 nucleotides: TGTGCCAGCAGCGAAGGAAGGACAGGGGATAACGAGCAGTACTTC. Filled out from reference TRBV7-9 and TRBJ2-7, the complete variable domain reads DTGVSQNPRHKITKRGQNVTFRCDPISEHNRLYWYRQTLGQGPEFLTYFQNEAQLEKSRLLSDRFSAERPKGSFSTLEIQRTEQGDSAMYLCASSEGRTGDNEQYFGPGTRLTVT.